One and the same sample provided the 30 T cell receptor beta chains below, sequenced in a study of T-cell reconstitution after alpha-beta-depleted transplantation in children. Preparation of the TCRbeta library was carried out with unique molecular identifiers. TCRdb redid the calling of the PCR reads with MiXCR, one entry per CDR3 protein. The sample yields 200,000 to 250,000 distinct CDR3 sequences, around 7.5% seen once. Sample: PBMCs, mostly from graft donor cells, taken 180 days after TCRalphabeta/CD19-depleted stem cell transplant. Receptors originate from a male patient between 10 and 17 years old who had a stem cell transplant for acute lymphoblastic leukemia, so the T cells may come from the graft donor.

There are many counts of this clonotype. The rearrangement uses TRBV2 and TRBJ2-3, with D perhaps being TRBD1 or TRBD2 (5 bases each). The CDR3 is made up of 15 amino acids. CDR1 SNHLY and CDR2 FYNNEI come from the germline V gene. V lost 7 bases to trimming and J lost 3 bases, with 17 bases between them. CDR3 loop: CASIPAGSRTDTQYF. The CDR3 region has the DNA TGTGCCAGCATCCCGGCAGGGAGTAGGACAGATACGCAGTATTTT.

This clonotype was counted at least ten times. CDR3 bases: TGCGCCAGCAGCTCCCTGGAGGACTACGAGCAGTACTTC. Translated, it gives CASSSLEDYEQYF. This rearrangement joins TRBV5-1 to TRBJ2-7, with D possibly matching TRBD2 (5 bases). Trimming stripped 3 bases from V and 3 bases from J, with 10 bases between. The CDR3 has 13 amino acids. From germline, CDR1 is SGHRS and CDR2 YFSETQ.

This clonotype has at least ten counts. This chain joins TRBV7-2 and TRBJ2-7; no firm D call. The CDR3 extends over 15 amino acids. Germline CDR1 SGHTA, CDR2 FQGNSA. The V end lost 0 bases, the J end lost 5 bases, and 14 bases lay between the germline ends. The CDR3, as DNA: TGTGCCAGCAGCTTAGCGGTCGCCAACGTCGACGAGCAGTACTTC. Protein: CASSLAVANVDEQYF.

This clonotype occurred many times. The chain employs TRBV25-1 and TRBJ2-3, with 8 bases fitting TRBD2. With V trimmed by 2 bases and J by 8 bases, 9 bases remained unmatched. This CDR3 has 15 amino acids. Germline-derived CDR1 and CDR2 are MGHDK and SYGVNS. The CDR3, as DNA: TGTGCCAGCAGTGAACAAGCGGGAGTTCGGGGTACGCAGTATTTT. Amino acid sequence: CASSEQAGVRGTQYF. Using reference TRBV25-1 and TRBJ2-3 for the parts outside the CDR3, the full variable domain is EADIYQTPRYLVIGTGKKITLECSQTMGHDKMYWYQQDPGMELHLIHYSYGVNSTEKGDLSSESTVSRIRTEHFPLTLESARPSHTSQYLCASSEQAGVRGTQYFGPGTRLTVL.

This clonotype showed up many times. The chain employs TRBV7-7 and TRBJ2-5, with D perhaps TRBD2 (7 bases). CDR1 is SSHAT, CDR2 FNYEAQ, per germline (reference sequence). The CDR3 has 14 amino acids. Trimming cost V 5 bases and J 7 bases, with 17 bases left between them. The CDR3 DNA sequence: TGTGCCAGCAGCGCCCGGGGGGCCCGAGGGACCCAGTACTTC. This encodes CASSARGARGTQYF.

This clonotype was counted at least ten times. A junction boundary mismatches the germline segment, possibly from a read error. The chain uses TRBV7-2 and TRBJ1-1, with D possibly TRBD1 on 5 matching bases. Germline-derived CDR1 and CDR2 are SGHTA and FQGNSA. This CDR3 spans 13 amino acids. The DNA of the CDR3 is TGTGCCAGCAGCTTAGACAGGAACGCTGAAGCTTTCTTT. This gives the protein CASSLDRNAEAFF.

At least ten counts were recorded for this clonotype. The chain has TRBV21-1 and TRBJ2-7; TRBD1, the table's D call, was not compared with the DNA. TRBV21-1 is a known pseudogene. The CDR3 sequence is 16 residues long. The CDR3 nucleotides read TGTGCCAGCATCGTTATCGGACAGGGGACACCCTACGAGCAGTACTTC. Protein product: CASIVIGQGTPYEQYF.

This clonotype was found many times. This chain connects TRBV7-2 to TRBJ1-2; D possibly corresponds to TRBD1 (5 bases). This CDR3 is built from 13 residues. CDR1 is SGHTA, CDR2 FQGNSA, per germline. V lost 4 bases, J lost 8 bases, and 14 bases lay in between. The CDR3 protein is CASSYIAGQGYTF. The DNA for the CDR3 is TGTGCCAGCAGCTACATCGCAGGGCAAGGCTACACCTTC.

This clonotype was seen a handful of times. This chain joins TRBV13 and TRBJ2-7; D may be TRBD1 or TRBD2 (5 bases each). V lost 2 bases to trimming and J lost 3 bases, with 14 bases between them. The CDR3 runs to 15 residues. Looked up from germline, CDR1 is PRHDT and CDR2 is FYEKMQ (reference sequence). The CDR3 spells CASSLSRDPRYEQYF. The CDR3 bases are TGTGCCAGCAGCTTATCGAGGGACCCTCGCTACGAGCAGTACTTC.

In its sample, this clonotype was seen many times. V and J are TRBV4-2 and TRBJ1-5; D ambiguous. V was shortened by 1 base and J by 3 bases, with 10 bases between the two germline ends. The CDR3 runs to 15 residues. Germline V gene sequence: CDR1 LGHNA, CDR2 YNFKEQ. The CDR3 nucleotides are TGTGCCAGCAGCCAAGTAAACAGTTTCAATCAGCCCCAGCATTTT. Protein sequence: CASSQVNSFNQPQHF.

This clonotype appeared many times. This chain connects TRBV5-1 to TRBJ2-3; 8 bases map to TRBD2. V lost 7 bases and J lost 4; bases outside the gene matches: 8. CDR1 SGHRS and CDR2 YFSETQ come from the germline V gene. The CDR3 is 14 residues long. CDR3: CASQRLANADTQYF. The CDR3 bases are TGCGCCAGCCAACGACTAGCGAATGCAGATACGCAGTATTTT.

This clonotype occurred many times. V and J are TRBV4-1 and TRBJ1-6; D gene unclear. The germline V and J ends were trimmed by 2 bases and 0 bases, with 11 bases remaining between them. Germline CDR1 is MGHRA and CDR2 is YSYEKL. The CDR3 contains 17 residues. DNA of the CDR3: TGCGCCAGCAGCCAATTTGGACCGGGCTCCTATAATTCACCCCTCCACTTT. It codes for CASSQFGPGSYNSPLHF.

This clonotype came up once. The rearrangement links TRBV4-3 to TRBJ2-5, with 7 nucleotides matching TRBD2. The junction had 9 bases not matched to a gene; V was cut back by 1 base and J by 1 base. CDR3 length: 17 amino acids. Germline V gives CDR1 LGHNA, CDR2 YSLEER. The CDR3 loop is CASSQGKGWGGQETQYF. The CDR3 coding sequence is TGCGCCAGCAGCCAAGGGAAAGGGTGGGGGGGCCAAGAGACCCAGTACTTC.

This clonotype was observed at least ten times. The genes are TRBV27 and TRBJ2-2; D unresolved. The CDR3 covers 18 residues. V was shortened by 1 base and J by 0 bases, with 15 bases between the two germline ends. Germline V lookup: CDR1 MNHEY, CDR2 SMNVEV (reference sequence). The CDR3 bases are TGTGCCAGCAGTTTATATACCGCCGGACGTGCGAACACCGGGGAGCTGTTTTTT. This translates into CASSLYTAGRANTGELFF.

Regarding this clonotype: A much larger clone differs from this one at a single base, so this may be a read error. The chain carries TRBV29-1 and TRBJ2-3; possible D gene TRBD1, 6 bases. Trimming removed 8 bases at V and 1 base at J, with 19 bases between. CDR3 length: 15 residues. CDR1 and CDR2 from the germline V gene are SQVTM and ANQGSEA. CDR3 protein: CSLAHLGGGTDTQYF. For the CDR3, the DNA is TGCAGCCTTGCCCATCTAGGGGGAGGCACAGATACGCAGTATTTT.

The chain uses TRBV5-1 and TRBJ1-2; TRBD1 agrees at 8 bases. Trimming at V came to 0 bases and at J to 3 bases, leaving 13 bases not matched to a gene. This CDR3 region has 18 residues. CDR1 and CDR2 from the germline V gene are SGHRS and YFSETQ. The CDR3, as DNA: TGCGCCAGCAGCTTGGCCGTCGACAGGGGCCCTCTTTACTATGGCTACACCTTC. As protein: CASSLAVDRGPLYYGYTF.

This clonotype has a count of ten or more. The chain couples TRBV7-9 to TRBJ2-3, with D perhaps matching TRBD1 (5 bases). The V gene lost 0 bases and the J gene lost 2 bases, with 6 bases spanning the gap. The CDR3 has 14 residues. The germline V gene has CDR1 SEHNR and CDR2 FQNEAQ (reference sequence). CDR3 region: CASSLAGLTDTQYF. The CDR3 coding sequence is TGTGCCAGCAGCTTAGCGGGGCTCACAGATACGCAGTATTTT.

This clonotype was seen more than once but under ten times. The chain joins TRBV4-1 to TRBJ2-1; D tentatively fits TRBD1 or TRBD2 (6 bases each). The CDR3 totals 19 residues. V gave up 0 bases and J gave up 0 bases, with 18 bases separating them. Germline V gene data show CDR1 as MGHRA and CDR2 as YSYEKL. Written as DNA, the CDR3 is TGCGCCAGCAGCCAAGAAGTGGTTGGGGGGCTGAGCTCCTACAATGAGCAGTTCTTC. This encodes CASSQEVVGGLSSYNEQFF.

This clonotype was picked up many times. V gene TRBV10-3 combines with J gene TRBJ1-2, with 10 positions matching TRBD1. The V and J ends lost 4 bases and 8 bases, in that order; junction bases with no gene match: 13. The germline V gene has CDR1 ENHRY and CDR2 SYGVKD. The length of the CDR3 is 16 residues. CDR3 residues: CAISGPGQGRGGGYTF. CDR3 nucleotide sequence: TGTGCCATCAGTGGGCCGGGACAGGGGCGAGGAGGAGGCTACACCTTC.

This clonotype has ten or more counts. The V and J genes are TRBV5-1 and TRBJ1-3; D is perhaps TRBD1 (5 bases). CDR3 length equals 14 residues. The V end lost 4 bases, the J end lost 1 base, and 9 bases lay between the germline ends. Germline values: CDR1 SGHRS, CDR2 YFSETQ. The CDR3 nucleotides are TGCGCCAGCAGCGTGGGGGAATCTGGAAACACCATATATTTT. Amino acids: CASSVGESGNTIYF.

This clonotype was counted between two and nine times. The chain links TRBV5-1 to TRBJ2-3; D not certain. V dropped 1 base and J dropped 1 base, with 7 bases sitting between them. The CDR3 covers 14 residues. Germline V gene data show CDR1 as SGHRS and CDR2 as YFSETQ. CDR3 nucleotide sequence: TGCGCCAGCAGCTTGTTAGCCGGCACAGATACGCAGTATTTT. Its protein is CASSLLAGTDTQYF.

This clonotype came up many times. The V gene is TRBV21-1, the J gene TRBJ2-7. TRBV21-1 is tagged as a pseudogene. This CDR3 spans 11 amino acids. The CDR3 spells CASSTDYEQYF. In DNA form, the CDR3 reads TGTGCCAGCAGCACGGACTACGAGCAGTACTTC.

This clonotype occurred many times. The chain combines TRBV9 with TRBJ2-3; D call uncertain. With 1 base removed from V and 1 base from J, the gap between germline ends came to 10 bases. CDR3 length: 15 residues. Germline CDR1 is SGDLS and CDR2 is YYNGEE. The CDR3 sequence is CASSVIEYGTDTQYF. The CDR3, as DNA: TGTGCCAGCAGCGTAATCGAGTATGGCACAGATACGCAGTATTTT.

This clonotype was counted ten times or more. V and J are TRBV28 and TRBJ2-2, with D possibly TRBD2 on 5 matching bases. The CDR3 loop spans 12 amino acids. Trimming removed 6 bases at V and 8 bases at J, with 10 bases between. CDR1 is MDHEN, CDR2 SYDVKM, per germline. As DNA, the CDR3 is TGTGCCAGCAGCCCGAGGGTGGGGGAGCTGTTTTTT. It specifies CASSPRVGELFF.

Many counts were recorded for this clonotype. The chain recombines TRBV29-1 with TRBJ2-7, with D unclear. The CDR3 consists of 12 residues. V lost 2 bases, J lost 6 bases, and 11 bases lay in between. The germline CDR1 and CDR2 sequences are SQVTM and ANQGSEA. This chain's CDR3 is CSVERAVGEQYF. CDR3 coding DNA: TGCAGCGTTGAACGTGCGGTAGGCGAGCAGTACTTC.

At least ten counts were recorded for this clonotype. The chain couples TRBV4-3 to TRBJ1-1, with TRBD1 matching over 10 bases. Trimming took 2 bases from V and 3 from J; bases not matched to a gene: 6. This CDR3 is 16 amino acids long. Germline V lookup: CDR1 LGHNA, CDR2 YSLEER. The CDR3 loop is CASSQSWDRGDTEAFF. The CDR3 nucleotides read TGCGCCAGCAGCCAATCGTGGGACAGGGGAGACACTGAAGCTTTCTTT.

As concerns this clonotype: With a much larger clone just one base away, this may be a read error. The CDR3 sequence is CASSRGLSYEQYF. CDR3 DNA: TGTGCCAGCAGCCGAGGACTCTCCTACGAGCAGTACTTC. The genes are TRBV27 and TRBJ2-7, with a weak D call TRBD2 (5 bases). The CDR3 is 13 amino acids. The germline gives CDR1 MNHEY, CDR2 SMNVEV (reference sequence). With 6 bases removed from V and 0 bases from J, the gap between germline ends came to 9 bases.

This clonotype was detected ten times or more. The chain combines TRBV7-9 with TRBJ2-1, with TRBD2 identical over 7 bases. The germline V gene encodes CDR1 SEHNR and CDR2 FQNEAQ (reference sequence). The CDR3 length is 15 residues. The junction had 10 bases not matched to a gene; V was cut back by 2 bases and J by 9 bases. The CDR3 DNA sequence: TGTGCCAGCAGCTTAATGGCGGGAGTCTTAGGTGAGCAGTTCTTC. This translates into CASSLMAGVLGEQFF.

The table lists this clonotype with many counts. The chain recombines TRBV4-1 with TRBJ2-1; D not resolved. Germline lookup yields CDR1 MGHRA and CDR2 YSYEKL. Trimming stripped 0 bases from V and 7 bases from J, with 7 bases between. The CDR3 extends over 13 amino acids. The CDR3 DNA reads TGCGCCAGCAGCCAAGAGTGGCCTAATGAGCAGTTCTTC. This sequence encodes CASSQEWPNEQFF.

This clonotype was picked up a small number of times. The V call is TRBV19, the J call TRBJ2-7; D is unresolved. Trimming took 3 bases from V and 6 from J, leaving 12 bases between them. The CDR3 has 13 amino acids. Germline V lookup: CDR1 LNHDA, CDR2 SQIVND (reference sequence). The CDR3 here is CASSIMGRSEQYF. The CDR3 DNA is TGTGCCAGTAGTATTATGGGAAGGTCCGAGCAGTACTTC.